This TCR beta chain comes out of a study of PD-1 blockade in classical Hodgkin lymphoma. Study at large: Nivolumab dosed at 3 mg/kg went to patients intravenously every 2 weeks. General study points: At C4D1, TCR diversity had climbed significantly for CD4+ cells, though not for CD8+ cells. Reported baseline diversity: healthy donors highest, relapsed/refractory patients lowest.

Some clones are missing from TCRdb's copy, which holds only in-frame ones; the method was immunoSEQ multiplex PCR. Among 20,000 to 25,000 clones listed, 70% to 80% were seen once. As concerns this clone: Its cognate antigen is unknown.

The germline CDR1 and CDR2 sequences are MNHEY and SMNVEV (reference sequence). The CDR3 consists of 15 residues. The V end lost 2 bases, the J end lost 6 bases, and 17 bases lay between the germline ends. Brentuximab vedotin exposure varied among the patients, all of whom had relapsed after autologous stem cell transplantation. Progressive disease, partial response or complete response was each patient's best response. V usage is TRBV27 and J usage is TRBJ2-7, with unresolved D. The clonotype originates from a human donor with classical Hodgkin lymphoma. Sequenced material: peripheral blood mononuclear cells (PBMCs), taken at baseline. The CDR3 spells CASSLREKGLREQYF. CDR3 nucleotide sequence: TGTGCCAGCAGTTTAAGGGAAAAGGGTCTTCGCGAGCAGTACTTC.